This paragraph covers one T cell receptor (beta chain) sequence. This CDR3 is 17 amino acids long. The V gene end was trimmed by 0 bases and the J gene end by 2 bases; junction bases not matched to a gene: 8. From germline, CDR1 is MGHRA and CDR2 YSYEKL. This sample stems from a study of T cell changes during pregnancy in multiple sclerosis. Clones were read by immunoSEQ multiplex PCR, and TCRdb kept only the in-frame ones, dropping some. The top ten clones hold approximately 6.9% of a sample with 25,000 to 35,000 clones, 80% to 90% of them seen once. Sequenced here: CD8+ T cells from peripheral blood mononuclear cells, sampled in the second trimester of pregnancy. This clonotype was obtained from a female donor with multiple sclerosis, enrolled in a pregnancy study. J is TRBJ2-3 and V is TRBV4-1; 7 bases are shared with TRBD2. The CDR3 coding sequence is TGCGCCAGCAGCCAAGAAACAAGCGGGACCTTCACAGATACGCAGTATTTT. Its protein product is CASSQETSGTFTDTQYF.